This T cell receptor (beta chain) was sequenced for a study of technical replicates of blood from several donors. Assay: immunoSEQ multiplex PCR; the TCRdb copy retains only in-frame clones and omits some. The sample contains nearly 70,000 clones, roughly 92% of which appear only once. Between the trimmed V and J ends, which lost 3 bases and 4 bases, there was a span of 9 bases. This CDR3 has 13 amino acids. The V gene's germline CDR1 is LNHDA and CDR2 SQIVND (reference sequence). Material: T cells isolated from PBMCs. The V gene is TRBV19, the J gene TRBJ1-1; D is perhaps TRBD1 (6 bases). The TCR sequence derives from a human donor in good health. CDR3 residues: CASSMVGGTEAFF. The CDR3 nucleotides read TGTGCCAGTAGTATGGTAGGGGGCACTGAAGCTTTCTTT.